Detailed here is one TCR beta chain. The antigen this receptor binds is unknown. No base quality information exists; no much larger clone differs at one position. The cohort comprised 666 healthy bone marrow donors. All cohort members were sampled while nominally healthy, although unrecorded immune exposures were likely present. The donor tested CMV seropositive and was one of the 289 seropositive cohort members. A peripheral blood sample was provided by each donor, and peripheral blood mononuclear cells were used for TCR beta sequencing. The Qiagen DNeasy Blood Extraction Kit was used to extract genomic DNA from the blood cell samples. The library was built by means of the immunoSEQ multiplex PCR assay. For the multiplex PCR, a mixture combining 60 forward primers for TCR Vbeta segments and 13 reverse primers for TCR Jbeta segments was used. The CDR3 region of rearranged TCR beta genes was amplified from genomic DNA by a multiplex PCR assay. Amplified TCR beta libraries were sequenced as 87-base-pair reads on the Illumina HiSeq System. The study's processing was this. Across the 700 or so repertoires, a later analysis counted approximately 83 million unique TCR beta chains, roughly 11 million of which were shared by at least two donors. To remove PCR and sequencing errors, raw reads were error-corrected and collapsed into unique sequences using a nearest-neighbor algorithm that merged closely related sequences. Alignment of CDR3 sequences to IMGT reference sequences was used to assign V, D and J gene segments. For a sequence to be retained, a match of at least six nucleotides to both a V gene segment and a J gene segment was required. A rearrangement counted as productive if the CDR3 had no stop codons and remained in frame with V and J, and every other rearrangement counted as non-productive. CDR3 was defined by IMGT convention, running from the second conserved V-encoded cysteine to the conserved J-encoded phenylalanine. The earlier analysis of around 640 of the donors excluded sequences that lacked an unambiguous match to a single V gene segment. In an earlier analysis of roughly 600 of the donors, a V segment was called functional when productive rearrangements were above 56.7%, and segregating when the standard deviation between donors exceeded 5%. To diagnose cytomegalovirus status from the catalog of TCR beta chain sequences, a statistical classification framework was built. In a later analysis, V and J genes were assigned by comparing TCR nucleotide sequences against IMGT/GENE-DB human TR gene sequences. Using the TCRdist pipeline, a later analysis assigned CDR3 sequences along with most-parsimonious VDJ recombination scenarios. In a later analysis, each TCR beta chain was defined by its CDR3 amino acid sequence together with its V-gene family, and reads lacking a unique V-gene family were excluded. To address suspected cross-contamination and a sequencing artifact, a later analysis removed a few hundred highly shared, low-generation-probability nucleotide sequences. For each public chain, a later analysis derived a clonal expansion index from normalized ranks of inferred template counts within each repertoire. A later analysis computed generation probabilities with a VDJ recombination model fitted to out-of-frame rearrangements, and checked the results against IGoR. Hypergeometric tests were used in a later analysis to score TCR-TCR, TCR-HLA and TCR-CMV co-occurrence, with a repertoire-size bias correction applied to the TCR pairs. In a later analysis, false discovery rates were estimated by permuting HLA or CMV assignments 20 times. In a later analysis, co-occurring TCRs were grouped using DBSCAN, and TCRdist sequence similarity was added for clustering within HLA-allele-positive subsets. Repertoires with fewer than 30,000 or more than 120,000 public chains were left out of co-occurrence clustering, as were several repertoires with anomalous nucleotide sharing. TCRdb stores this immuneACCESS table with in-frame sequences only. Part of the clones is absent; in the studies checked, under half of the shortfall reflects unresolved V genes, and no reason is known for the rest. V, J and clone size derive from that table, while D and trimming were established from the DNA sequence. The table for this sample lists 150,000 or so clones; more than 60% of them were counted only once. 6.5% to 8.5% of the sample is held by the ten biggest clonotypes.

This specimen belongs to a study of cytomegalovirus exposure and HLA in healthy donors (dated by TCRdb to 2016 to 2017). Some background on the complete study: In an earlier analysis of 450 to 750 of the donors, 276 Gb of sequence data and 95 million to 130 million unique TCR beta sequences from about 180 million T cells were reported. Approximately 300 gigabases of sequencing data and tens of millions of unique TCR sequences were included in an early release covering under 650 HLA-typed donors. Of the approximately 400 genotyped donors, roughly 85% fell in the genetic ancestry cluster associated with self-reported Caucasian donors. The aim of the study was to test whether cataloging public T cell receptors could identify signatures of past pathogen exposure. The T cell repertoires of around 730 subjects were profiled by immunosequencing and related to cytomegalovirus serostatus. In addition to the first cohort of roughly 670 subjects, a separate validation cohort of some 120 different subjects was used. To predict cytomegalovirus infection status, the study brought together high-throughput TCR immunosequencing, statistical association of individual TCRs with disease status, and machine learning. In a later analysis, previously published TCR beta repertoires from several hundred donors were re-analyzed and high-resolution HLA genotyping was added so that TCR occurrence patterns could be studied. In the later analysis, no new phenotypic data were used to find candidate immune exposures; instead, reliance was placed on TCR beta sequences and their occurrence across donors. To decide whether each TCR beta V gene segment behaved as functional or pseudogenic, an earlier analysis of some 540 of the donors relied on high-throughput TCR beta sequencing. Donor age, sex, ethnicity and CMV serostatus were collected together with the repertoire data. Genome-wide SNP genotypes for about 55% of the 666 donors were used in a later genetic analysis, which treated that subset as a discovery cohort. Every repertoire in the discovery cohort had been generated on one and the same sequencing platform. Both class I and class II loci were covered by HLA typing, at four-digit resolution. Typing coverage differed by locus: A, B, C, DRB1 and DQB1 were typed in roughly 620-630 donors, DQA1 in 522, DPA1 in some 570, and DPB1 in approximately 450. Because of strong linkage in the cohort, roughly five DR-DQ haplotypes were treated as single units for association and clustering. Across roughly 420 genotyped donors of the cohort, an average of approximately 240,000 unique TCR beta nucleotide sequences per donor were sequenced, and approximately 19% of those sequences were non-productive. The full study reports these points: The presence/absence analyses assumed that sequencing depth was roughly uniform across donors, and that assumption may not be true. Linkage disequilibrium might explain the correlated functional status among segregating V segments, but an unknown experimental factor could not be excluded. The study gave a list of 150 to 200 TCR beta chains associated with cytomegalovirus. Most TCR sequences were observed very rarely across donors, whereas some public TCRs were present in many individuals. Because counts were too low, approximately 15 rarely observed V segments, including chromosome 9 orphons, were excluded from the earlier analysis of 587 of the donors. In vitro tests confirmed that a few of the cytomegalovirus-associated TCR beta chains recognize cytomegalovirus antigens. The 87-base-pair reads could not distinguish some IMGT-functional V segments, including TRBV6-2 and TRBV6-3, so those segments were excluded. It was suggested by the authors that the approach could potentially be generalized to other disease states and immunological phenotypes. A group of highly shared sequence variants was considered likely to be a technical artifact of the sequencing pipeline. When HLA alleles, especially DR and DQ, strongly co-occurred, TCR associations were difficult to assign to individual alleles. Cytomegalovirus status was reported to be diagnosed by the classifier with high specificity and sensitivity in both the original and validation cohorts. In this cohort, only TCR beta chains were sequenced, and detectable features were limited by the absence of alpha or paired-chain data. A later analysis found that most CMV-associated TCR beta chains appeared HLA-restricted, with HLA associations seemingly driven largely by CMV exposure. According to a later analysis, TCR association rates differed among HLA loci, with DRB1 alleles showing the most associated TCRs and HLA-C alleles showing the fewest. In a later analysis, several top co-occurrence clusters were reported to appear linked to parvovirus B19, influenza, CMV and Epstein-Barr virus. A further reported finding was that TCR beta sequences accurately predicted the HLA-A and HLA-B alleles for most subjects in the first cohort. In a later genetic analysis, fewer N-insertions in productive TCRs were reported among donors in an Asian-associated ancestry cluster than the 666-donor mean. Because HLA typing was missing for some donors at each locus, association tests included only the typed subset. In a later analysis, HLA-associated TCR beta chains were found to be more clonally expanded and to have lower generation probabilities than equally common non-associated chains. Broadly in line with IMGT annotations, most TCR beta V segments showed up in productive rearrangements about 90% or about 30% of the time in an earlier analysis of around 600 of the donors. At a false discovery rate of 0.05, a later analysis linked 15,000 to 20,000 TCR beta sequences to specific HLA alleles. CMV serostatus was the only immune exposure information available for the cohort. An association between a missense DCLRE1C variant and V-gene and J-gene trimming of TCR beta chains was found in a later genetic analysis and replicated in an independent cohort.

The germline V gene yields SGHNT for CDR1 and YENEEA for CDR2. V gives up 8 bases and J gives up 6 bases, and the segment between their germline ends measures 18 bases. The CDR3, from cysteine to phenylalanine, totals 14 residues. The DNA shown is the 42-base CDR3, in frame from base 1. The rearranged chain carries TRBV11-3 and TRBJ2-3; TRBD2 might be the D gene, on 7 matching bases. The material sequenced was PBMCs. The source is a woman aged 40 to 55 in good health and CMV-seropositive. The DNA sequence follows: TGTGCCAGCTCCCTGGGGGGGGCGGCGGATACGCAGTATTTT. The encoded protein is CASSLGGAADTQYF.